The source of this T cell receptor (beta chain) is a study of graft-versus-host responses after intestinal transplantation. Study summary: Anti-thymocyte globulin induction, then tacrolimus and steroids for around 3 years, went to all recipients. General observations from the study: Peak circulating GvH clone levels were associated with early post-transplant HvG declines. GvH clones surfaced in recipient marrow, some emerging earlier in ileum or blood. Patients who carried graft-donor T cell macrochimerism also had high graft-versus-host to host-versus-graft clonal ratios in their allografts.

Germline V gives CDR1 MNHEY, CDR2 SVGAGI. This CDR3 has 13 residues. The germline V and J ends were trimmed by 5 bases and 0 bases, with 6 bases remaining between them. To note about this clone: What it binds is unknown.

TCRdb's table, derived via immunoSEQ multiplex PCR, lists solely in-frame clones and lacks some. This sample yields tens of thousands of clones, of which 80% to 90% are seen a single time; 2% to 3% belongs to the top ten. The gene calls are TRBV6-5 and TRBJ2-3; maybe TRBD2 (6 bases). This receptor was taken from a human donor who received an intestinal transplant. The specimen comprised unstimulated CD8+ T cells sorted from spleen or lymph node cells, sampled before intestinal transplant. The CDR3 coding sequence is TGTGCCAGCAGTAGCGGGAGCACAGATACGCAGTATTTT. As protein: CASSSGSTDTQYF.